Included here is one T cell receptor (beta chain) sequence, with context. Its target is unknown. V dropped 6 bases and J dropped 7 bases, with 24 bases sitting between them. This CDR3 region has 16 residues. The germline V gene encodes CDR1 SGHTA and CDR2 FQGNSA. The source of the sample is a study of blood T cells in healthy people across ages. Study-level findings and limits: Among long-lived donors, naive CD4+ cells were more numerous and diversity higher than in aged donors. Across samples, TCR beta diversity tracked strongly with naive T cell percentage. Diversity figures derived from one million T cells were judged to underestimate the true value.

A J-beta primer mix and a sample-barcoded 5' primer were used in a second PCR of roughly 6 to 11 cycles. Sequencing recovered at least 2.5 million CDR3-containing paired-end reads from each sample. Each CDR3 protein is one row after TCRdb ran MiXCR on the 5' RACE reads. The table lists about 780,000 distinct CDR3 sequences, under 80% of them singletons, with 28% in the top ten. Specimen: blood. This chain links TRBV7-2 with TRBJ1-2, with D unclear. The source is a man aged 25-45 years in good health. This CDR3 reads CASSSMMRVPLLGYTF. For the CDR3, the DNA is TGTGCCAGCAGTTCTATGATGAGGGTTCCTTTGCTTGGCTACACCTTC.